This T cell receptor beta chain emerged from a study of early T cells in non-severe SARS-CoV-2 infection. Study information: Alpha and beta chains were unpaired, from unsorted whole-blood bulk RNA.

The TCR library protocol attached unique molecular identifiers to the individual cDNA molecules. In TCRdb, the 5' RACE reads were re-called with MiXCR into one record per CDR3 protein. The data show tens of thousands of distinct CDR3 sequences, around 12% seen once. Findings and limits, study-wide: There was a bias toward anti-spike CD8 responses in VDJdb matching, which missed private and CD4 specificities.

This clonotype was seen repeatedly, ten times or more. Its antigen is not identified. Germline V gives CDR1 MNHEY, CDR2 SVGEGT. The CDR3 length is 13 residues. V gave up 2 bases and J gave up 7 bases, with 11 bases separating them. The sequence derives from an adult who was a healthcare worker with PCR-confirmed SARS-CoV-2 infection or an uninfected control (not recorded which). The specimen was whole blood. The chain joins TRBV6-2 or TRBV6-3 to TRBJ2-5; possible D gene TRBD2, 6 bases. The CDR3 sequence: CASSYGAGGTQYF. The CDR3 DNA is TGTGCCAGCAGTTACGGAGCGGGCGGGACCCAGTACTTC.